This T cell receptor (beta chain) was identified during a study of T cell responses to AZD1222 COVID-19 vaccine. Points from the study as a whole: Spike-specific TCRs gained breadth and depth after people received two AZD1222 doses. After the peak T cell response, and only then, were repertoires sampled. Donors were largely white British and mainly female; clonal diversity was possibly underestimated. Baseline testing showed seropositivity in only a handful of AZD1222 recipients.

As concerns this clone: The antigen remains unidentified.

The CDR3 runs 13 residues. V was trimmed by 7 bases and J by 5 bases, leaving 14 bases between them. Germline CDR1 and CDR2: SGHAT and FQNNGV. Using immunoSEQ multiplex PCR, the repertoire was profiled, and TCRdb retains in-frame clones only, with some absent. The sample has 120,000 to 150,000 clones, about nine tenths seen once. This clonotype originated in an adult in good health. This specimen consisted of peripheral blood, obtained on day 0 of MenACWY control vaccination. V gene TRBV11-2 combines with J gene TRBJ1-2, with D unclear. The CDR3 DNA sequence: TGTGCCAGCAACCAAGTGGGCGAGTATGGCTACACCTTC. This translates into CASNQVGEYGYTF. Combining the CDR3 with reference TRBV11-2 and TRBJ1-2 gives the whole variable domain EAGVAQSPRYKIIEKRQSVAFWCNPISGHATLYWYQQILGQGPKLLIQFQNNGVVDDSQLPKDRFSAERLKGVDSTLKIQPAKLEDSAVYLCASNQVGEYGYTFGSGTRLTVV.